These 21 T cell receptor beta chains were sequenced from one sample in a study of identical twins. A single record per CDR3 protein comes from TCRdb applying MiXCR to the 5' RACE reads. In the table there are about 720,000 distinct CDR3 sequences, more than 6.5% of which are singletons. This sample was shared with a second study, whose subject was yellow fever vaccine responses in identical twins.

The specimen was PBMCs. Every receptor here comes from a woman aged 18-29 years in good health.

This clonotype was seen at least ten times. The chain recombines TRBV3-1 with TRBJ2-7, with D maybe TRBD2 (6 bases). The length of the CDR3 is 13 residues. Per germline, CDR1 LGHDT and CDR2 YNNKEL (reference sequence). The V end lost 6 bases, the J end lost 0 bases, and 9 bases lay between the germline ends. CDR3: CASRGTSSYEQYF. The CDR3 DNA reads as TGTGCCAGCAGGGGGACTTCCTCCTACGAGCAGTACTTC.

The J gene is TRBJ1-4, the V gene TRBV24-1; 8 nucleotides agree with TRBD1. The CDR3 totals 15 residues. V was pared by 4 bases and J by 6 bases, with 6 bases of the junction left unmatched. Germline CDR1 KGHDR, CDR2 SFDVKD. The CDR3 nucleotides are TGTGCCACCAGTGACGGACAGGGATGGGATGAAAAACTGTTTTTT. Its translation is CATSDGQGWDEKLFF.

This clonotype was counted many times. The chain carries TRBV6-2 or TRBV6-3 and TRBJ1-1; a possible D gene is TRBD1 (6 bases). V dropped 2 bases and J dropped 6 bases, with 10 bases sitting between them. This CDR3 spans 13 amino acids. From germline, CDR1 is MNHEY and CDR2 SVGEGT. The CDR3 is CASSYGPGAEAFF. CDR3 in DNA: TGTGCCAGCAGTTACGGACCAGGGGCTGAAGCTTTCTTT.

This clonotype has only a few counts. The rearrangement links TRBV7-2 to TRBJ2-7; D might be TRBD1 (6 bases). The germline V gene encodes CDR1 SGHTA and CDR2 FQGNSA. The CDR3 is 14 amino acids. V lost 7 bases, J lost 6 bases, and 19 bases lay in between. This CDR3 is CASIPRGGDREQYF. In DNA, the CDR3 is TGTGCCAGCATTCCCAGGGGCGGAGACCGCGAGCAGTACTTC.

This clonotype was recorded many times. The CDR3 DNA sequence: TGCAGTGCTAGCGTTGGGGCAGGTTACAATCAGCCCCAGCATTTT. It is translated as CSASVGAGYNQPQHF. The chain employs TRBV20-1 and TRBJ1-5; maybe TRBD1 (5 bases). This CDR3 has 15 amino acids. V lost 3 bases, J lost 3 bases, and 15 bases lay in between. CDR1 is DFQATT and CDR2 is SNEGSKA in the germline V gene (reference sequence).

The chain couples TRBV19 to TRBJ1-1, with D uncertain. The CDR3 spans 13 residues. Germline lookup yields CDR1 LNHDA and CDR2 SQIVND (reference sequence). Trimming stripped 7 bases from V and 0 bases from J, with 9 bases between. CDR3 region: CASMDNLNTEAFF. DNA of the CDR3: TGTGCCAGTATGGATAACCTGAACACTGAAGCTTTCTTT.

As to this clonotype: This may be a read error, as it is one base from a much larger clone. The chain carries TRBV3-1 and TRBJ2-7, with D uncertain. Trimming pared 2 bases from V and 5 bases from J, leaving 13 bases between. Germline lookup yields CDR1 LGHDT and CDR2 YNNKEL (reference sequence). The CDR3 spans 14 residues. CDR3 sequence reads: CASSQLDGRNEQYF. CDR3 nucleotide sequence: TGTGCCAGCAGCCAACTGGACGGCCGGAACGAGCAGTACTTC.

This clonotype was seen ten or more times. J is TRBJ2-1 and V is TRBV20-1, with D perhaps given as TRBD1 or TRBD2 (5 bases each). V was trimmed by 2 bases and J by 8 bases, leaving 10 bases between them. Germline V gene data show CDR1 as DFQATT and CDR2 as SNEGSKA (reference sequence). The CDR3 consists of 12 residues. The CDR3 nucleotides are TGCAGTGCTAGATTTCTGGGGGATGAGCAGTTCTTC. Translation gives CSARFLGDEQFF.

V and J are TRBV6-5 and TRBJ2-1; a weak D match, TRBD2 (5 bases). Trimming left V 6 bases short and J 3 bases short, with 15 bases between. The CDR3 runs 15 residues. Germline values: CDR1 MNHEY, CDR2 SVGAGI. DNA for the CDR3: TGTGCCAGCAGCTATGATGGACTGAACTACAATGAGCAGTTCTTC. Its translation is CASSYDGLNYNEQFF.

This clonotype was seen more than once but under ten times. The CDR3 region has the DNA TGTGCCAGCAGCCCGCCGTTAGGACTGAGCACAGATACGCAGTATTTT. This gives the protein CASSPPLGLSTDTQYF. The chain combines TRBV7-8 with TRBJ2-3; a weak D match, TRBD2 (5 bases). The CDR3 spans 16 residues. The V end lost 5 bases, the J end lost 0 bases, and 15 bases lay between the germline ends. The V gene's germline CDR1 is SGHVS and CDR2 FQNEAQ.

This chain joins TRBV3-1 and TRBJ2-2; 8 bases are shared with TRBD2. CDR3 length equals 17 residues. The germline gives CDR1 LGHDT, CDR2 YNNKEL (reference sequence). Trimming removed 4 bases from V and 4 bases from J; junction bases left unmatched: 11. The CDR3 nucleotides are TGTGCCAGCAGCCCCCCCCGCCGAGCGGGAGCCACCGGGGAGCTGTTTTTT. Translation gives CASSPPRRAGATGELFF.

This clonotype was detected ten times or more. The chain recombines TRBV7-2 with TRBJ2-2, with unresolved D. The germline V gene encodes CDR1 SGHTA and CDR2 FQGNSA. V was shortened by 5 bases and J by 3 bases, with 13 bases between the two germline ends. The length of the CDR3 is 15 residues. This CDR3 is CASSPKVIDTGELFF. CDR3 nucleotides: TGTGCCAGCAGCCCGAAGGTCATAGACACCGGGGAGCTGTTTTTT.

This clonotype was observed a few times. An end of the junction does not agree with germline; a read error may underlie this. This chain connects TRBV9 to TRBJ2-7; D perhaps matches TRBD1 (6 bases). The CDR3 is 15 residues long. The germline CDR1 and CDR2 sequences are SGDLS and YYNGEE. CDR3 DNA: TGTGCCAACAGCGTAGGGGCACAGGGCCTCTACGAGCAGTACTTC. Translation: CANSVGAQGLYEQYF. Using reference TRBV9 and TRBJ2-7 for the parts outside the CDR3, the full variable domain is DSGVTQTPKHLITATGQRVTLRCSPRSGDLSVYWYQQSLDQGLQFLIQYYNGEERAKGNILERFSAQQFPDLHSELNLSSLELGDSALYFCANSVGAQGLYEQYFGPGTRLTVT.

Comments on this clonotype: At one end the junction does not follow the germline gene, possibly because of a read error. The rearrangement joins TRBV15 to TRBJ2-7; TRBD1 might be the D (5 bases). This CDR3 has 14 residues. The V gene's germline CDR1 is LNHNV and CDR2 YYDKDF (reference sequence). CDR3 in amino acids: CASSSQGGRYEQYF. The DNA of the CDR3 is TGTGCCTCCAGCAGTCAGGGTGGTAGGTACGAGCAGTACTTC.

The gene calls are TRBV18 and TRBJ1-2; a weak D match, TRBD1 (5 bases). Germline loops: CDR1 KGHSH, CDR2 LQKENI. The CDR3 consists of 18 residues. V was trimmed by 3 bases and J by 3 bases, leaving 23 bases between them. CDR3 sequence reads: CASSPTFGGLRRDYGYTF. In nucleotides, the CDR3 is TGTGCCAGCTCACCGACGTTCGGGGGTTTACGACGCGACTATGGCTACACCTTC. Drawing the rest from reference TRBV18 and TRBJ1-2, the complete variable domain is NAGVMQNPRHLVRRRGQEARLRCSPMKGHSHVYWYRQLPEEGLKFMVYLQKENIIDESGMPKERFSAEFPKEGPSILRIQQVVRGDSAAYFCASSPTFGGLRRDYGYTFGSGTRLTVV.

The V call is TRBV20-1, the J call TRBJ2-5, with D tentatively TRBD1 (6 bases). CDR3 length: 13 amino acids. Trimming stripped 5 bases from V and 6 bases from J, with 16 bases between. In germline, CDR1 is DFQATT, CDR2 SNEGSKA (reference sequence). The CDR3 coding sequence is TGCAGTGCTCCCGGGGCAGGGGCGAAGACCCAGTACTTC. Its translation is CSAPGAGAKTQYF.

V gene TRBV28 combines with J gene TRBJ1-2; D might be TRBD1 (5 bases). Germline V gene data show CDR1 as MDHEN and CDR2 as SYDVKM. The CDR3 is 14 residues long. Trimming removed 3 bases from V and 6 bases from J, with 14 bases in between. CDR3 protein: CASSFVLRGDGYTF. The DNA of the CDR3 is TGTGCCAGCAGTTTTGTCCTGAGAGGGGATGGCTACACCTTC.

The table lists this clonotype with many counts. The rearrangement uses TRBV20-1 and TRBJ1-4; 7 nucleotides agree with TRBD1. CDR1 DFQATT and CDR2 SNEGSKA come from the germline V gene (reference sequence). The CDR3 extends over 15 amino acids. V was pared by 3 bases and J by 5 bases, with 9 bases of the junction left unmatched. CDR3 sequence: CSASSTTGVNEKLFF. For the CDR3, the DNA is TGCAGTGCTAGCTCGACCACAGGGGTGAATGAAAAACTGTTTTTT.

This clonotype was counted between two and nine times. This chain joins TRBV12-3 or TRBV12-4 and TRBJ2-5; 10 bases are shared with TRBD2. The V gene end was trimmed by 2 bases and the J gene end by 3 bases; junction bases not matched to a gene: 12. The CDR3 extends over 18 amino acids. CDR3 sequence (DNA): TGTGCCAGCAGTTTAAGGCTAGCGGGGGCCAACTTCGAAGAGACCCAGTACTTC. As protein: CASSLRLAGANFEETQYF.

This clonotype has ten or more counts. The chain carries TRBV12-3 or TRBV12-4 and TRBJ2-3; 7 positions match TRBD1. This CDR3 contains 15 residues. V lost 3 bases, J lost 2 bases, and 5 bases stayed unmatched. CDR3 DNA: TGTGCCAGCAGTTTTCAGGACAGGTTCACAGATACGCAGTATTTT. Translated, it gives CASSFQDRFTDTQYF.

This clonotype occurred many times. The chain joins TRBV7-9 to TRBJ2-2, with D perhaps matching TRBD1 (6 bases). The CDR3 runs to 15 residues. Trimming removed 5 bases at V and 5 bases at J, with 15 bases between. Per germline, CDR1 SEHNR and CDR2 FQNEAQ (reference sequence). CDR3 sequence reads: CASSGRIQGTGELFF. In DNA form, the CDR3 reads TGTGCCAGCAGCGGGAGAATACAGGGTACCGGGGAGCTGTTTTTT.